This TCR beta chain was recorded in a study of CD8 T cells in ankylosing spondylitis. CDR3 length: 15 amino acids. After removal of 4 bases from V and 3 bases from J, the junction contained 8 bases not matched to a gene. General study points: Reportedly, disease-linked clones are significantly enriched in ankylosing spondylitis patients' matched synovial fluid. In ankylosing spondylitis blood, a motif of roughly eight highly homologous TCR beta variants appeared characteristic.

On this clonotype: What it binds is unknown.

A single record per CDR3 protein comes from TCRdb applying MiXCR to the 5' RACE reads. The data hold under 950,000 distinct CDR3 sequences, with roughly 20% observed a single time. The sequence was collected from a male donor with ankylosing spondylitis. Source material: blood, either unsorted or a sorted T cell fraction (not recorded which). This chain uses TRBV12-3 or TRBV12-4 with TRBJ1-2; 7 bases are shared with TRBD1. DNA for the CDR3: TGTGCCAGCAGTTCAGGACAGGCTGGGGACTATGGCTACACCTTC. It encodes CASSSGQAGDYGYTF.